These 2 T cell receptor beta chains originate from one sample sequenced in a study of blood T cell repertoires in COVID-19. Assay: immunoSEQ multiplex PCR; the TCRdb copy retains only in-frame clones and omits some. The sample lists tens of thousands of clones; around 87% were seen once. Sequenced input: peripheral blood. These receptors all stem from a human donor with active COVID-19. The donor label of this sample is uncertain.

This chain joins TRBV5-1 and TRBJ2-2; D remains unclear. This CDR3 is 15 amino acids long. The V end lost 1 base, the J end lost 8 bases, and 15 bases lay between the germline ends. CDR1 SGHRS and CDR2 YFSETQ come from the germline V gene. The CDR3 DNA reads as TGCGCCAGCAGCTTGCAAGCGAAAAAGGCAGGGGAGCTGTTTTTT. Amino acid sequence: CASSLQAKKAGELFF.

The rearrangement joins TRBV6-1 to TRBJ2-1; D might be TRBD1 (5 bases). Deletions cut 3 bases from V and 2 bases from J, with 14 bases between. In germline, CDR1 is MNHNS, CDR2 SASEGT. There are 16 residues in the CDR3. The CDR3 loop reads CASSEIGQATYNEQFF. CDR3 nucleotide sequence: TGTGCCAGCAGTGAGATCGGACAAGCGACCTACAATGAGCAGTTCTTC.